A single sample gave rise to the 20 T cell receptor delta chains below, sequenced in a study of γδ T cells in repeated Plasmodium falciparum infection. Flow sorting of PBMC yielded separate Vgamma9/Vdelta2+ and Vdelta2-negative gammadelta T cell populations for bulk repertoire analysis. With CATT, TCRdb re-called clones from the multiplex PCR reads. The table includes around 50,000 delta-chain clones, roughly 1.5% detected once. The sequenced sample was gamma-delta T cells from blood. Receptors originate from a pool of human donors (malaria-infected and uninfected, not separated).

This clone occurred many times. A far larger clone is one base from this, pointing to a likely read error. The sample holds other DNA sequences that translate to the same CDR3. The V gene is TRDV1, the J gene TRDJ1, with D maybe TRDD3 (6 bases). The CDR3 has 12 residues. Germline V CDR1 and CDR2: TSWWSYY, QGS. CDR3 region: CALFSSRDKLIF. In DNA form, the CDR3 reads TGTGCTCTTTTTTCCTCCCGGGATAAACTCATCTTC.

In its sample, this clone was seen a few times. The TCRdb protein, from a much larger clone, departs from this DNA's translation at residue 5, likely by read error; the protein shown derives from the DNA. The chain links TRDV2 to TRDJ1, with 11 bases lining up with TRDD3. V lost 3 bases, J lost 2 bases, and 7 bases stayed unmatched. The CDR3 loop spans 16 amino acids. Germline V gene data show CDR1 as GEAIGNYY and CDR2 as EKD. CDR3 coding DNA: TGTGCCTGTGACGCCCTGGGGGATACTCAGACCGATAAACTCATCTTT. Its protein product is CACDALGDTQTDKLIF.

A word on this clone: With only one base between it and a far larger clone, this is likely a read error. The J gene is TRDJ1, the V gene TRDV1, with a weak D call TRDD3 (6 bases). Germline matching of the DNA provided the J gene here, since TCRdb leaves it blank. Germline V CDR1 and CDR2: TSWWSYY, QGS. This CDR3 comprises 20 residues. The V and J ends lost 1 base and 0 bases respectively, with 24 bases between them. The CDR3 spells CALGEQVGWGSYSYTDKLIF. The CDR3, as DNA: TGTGCTCTTGGGGAACAGGTCGGTTGGGGGTCATACTCATACACCGATAAACTCATCTTT.

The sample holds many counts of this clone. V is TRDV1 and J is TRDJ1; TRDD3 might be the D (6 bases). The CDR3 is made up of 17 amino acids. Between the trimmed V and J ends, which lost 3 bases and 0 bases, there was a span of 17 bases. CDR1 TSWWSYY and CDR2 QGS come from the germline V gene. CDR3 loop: CALGDYVGLGHTDKLIF. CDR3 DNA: TGTGCTCTTGGGGACTACGTGGGGCTGGGGCACACCGATAAACTCATCTTT.

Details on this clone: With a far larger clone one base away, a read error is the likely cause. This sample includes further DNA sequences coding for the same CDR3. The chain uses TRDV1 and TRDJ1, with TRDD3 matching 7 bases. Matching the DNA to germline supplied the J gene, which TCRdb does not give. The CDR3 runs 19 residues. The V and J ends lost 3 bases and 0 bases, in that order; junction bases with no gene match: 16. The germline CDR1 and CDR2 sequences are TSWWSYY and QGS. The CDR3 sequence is CALGDGVLWLGAHTDKLIF. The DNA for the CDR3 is TGTGCTCTTGGGGACGGAGTCCTATGGCTGGGGGCGCACACCGATAAACTCATCTTT.

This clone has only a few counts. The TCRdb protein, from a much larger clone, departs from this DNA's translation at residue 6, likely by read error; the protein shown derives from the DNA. The CDR3: CALERSSQYWGITYTDKLIF. Here the CDR3 DNA reads TGTGCTCTCGAAAGGTCTTCTCAGTACTGGGGGATTACGTACACCGATAAACTCATCTTT. The chain recombines TRDV1 with TRDJ1; TRDD3 matches 10 bases. This CDR3 region has 20 residues. Germline CDR1 is TSWWSYY and CDR2 is QGS. V shed 9 bases, J shed 0 bases, and the junction held 22 bases outside the gene matches.

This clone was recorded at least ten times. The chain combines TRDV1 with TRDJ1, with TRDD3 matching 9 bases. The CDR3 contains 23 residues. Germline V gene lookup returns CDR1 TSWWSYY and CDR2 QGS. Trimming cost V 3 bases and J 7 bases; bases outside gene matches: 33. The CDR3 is CALGDTRPSHFPSGIRSTGKLIF. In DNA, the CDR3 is TGTGCTCTTGGGGACACGCGGCCTTCCCACTTCCCCTCGGGGATACGCAGTACAGGTAAACTCATCTTT.

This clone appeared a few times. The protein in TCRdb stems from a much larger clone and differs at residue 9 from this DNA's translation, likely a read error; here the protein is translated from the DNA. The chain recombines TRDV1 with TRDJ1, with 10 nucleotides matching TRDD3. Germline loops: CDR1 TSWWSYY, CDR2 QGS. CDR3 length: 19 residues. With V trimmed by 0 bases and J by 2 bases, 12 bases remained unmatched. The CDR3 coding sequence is TGTGCTCTTGGGGAACTAGACCTAACTCTACTGGGGGATACCGATAAACTCATCTTT. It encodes CALGELDLTLLGDTDKLIF.

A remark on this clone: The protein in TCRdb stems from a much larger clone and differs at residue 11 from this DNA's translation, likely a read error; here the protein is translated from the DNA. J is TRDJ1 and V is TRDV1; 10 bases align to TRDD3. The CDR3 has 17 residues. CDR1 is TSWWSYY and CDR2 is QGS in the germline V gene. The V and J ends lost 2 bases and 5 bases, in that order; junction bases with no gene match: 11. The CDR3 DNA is TGTGCTCTTGGGGAAGGAGTAGGGGGATACGGTAGAGATAAACTCATCTTT. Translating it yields CALGEGVGGYGRDKLIF.

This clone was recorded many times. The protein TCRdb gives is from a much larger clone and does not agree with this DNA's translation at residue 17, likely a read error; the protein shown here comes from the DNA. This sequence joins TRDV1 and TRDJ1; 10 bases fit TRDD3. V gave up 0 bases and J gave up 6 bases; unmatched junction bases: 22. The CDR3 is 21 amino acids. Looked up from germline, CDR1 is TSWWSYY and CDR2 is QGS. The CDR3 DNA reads TGTGCTCTTGGGGAACTCGGTCCTACAGAGCTACTGGGGGATTGGTGCTATAAACTCATCTTT. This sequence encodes CALGELGPTELLGDWCYKLIF.

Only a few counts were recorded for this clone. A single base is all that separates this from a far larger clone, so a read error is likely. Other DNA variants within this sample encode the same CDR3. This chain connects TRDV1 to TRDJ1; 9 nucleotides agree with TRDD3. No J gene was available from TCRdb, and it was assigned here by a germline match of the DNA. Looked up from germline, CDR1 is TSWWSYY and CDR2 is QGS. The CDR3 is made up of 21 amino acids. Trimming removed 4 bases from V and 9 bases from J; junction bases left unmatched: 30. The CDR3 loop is CALGVRRRPSFPRGYGGELIF. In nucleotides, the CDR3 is TGTGCTCTTGGGGTACGGAGAAGGCCTTCCTTTCCAAGGGGATACGGGGGAGAACTCATCTTT.

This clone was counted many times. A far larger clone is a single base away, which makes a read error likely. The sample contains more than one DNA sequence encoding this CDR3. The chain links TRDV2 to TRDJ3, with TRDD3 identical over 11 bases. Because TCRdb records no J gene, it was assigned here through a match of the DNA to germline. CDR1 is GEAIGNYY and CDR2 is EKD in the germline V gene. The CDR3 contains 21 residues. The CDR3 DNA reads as TGTGCCTGTGACACGGCCCTGTTGATTGGGGGATACGCCTGGGACACCAGACAGATGTTTTTC. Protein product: CACDTALLIGGYAWDTRQMFF.

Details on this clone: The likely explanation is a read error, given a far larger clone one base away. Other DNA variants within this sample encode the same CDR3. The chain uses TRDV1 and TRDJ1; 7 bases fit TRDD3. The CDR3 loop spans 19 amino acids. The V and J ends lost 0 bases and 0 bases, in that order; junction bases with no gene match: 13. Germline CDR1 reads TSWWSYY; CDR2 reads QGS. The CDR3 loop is CALGELFLGSWGNTDKLIF. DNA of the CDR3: TGTGCTCTTGGGGAACTCTTTCTGGGAAGTTGGGGGAACACCGATAAACTCATCTTT.

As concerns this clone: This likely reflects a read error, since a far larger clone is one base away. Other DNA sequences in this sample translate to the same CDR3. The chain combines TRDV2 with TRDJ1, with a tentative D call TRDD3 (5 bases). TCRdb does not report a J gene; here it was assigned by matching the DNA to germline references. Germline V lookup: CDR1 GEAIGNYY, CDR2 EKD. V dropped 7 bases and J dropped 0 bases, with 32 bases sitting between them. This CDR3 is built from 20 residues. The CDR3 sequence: CACHKRVRGDRPGYTDKLIF. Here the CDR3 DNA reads TGTGCCTGCCACAAGAGGGTTCGTGGGGACCGACCAGGGTACACCGATAAACTCATCTTT.

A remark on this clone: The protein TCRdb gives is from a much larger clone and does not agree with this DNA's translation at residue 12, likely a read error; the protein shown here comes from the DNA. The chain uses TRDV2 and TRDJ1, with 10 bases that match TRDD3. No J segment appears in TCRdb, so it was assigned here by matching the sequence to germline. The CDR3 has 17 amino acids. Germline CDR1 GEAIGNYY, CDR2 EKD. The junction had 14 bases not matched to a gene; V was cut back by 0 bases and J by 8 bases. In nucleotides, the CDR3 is TGTGCCTGTGACACCCTGGTTGTTGGGGGATACAGCAAGAAACTCATCTTT. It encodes CACDTLVVGGYSKKLIF.

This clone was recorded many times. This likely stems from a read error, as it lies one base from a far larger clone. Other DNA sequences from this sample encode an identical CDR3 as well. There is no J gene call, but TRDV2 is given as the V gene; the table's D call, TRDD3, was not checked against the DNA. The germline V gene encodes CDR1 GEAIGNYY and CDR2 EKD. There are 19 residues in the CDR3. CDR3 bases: TGTGCCTGTGACGCCGTGCGGACTTTAAGCTCCTGGGACACCCGACAGATGTTCTTC. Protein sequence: CACDAVRTLSSWDTRQMFF.

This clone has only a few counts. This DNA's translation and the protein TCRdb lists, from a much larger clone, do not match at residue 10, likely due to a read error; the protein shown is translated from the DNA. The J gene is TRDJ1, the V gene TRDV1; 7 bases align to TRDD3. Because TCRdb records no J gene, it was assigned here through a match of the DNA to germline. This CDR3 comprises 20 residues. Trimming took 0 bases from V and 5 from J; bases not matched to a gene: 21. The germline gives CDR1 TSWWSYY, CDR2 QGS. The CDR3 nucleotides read TGTGCTCTTGGGGAACTCCCCTGGGGGGTACGCGGCGTCCCGGCGGATAAACTCATCTTT. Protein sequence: CALGELPWGVRGVPADKLIF.

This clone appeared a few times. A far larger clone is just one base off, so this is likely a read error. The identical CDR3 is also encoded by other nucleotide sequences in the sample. CDR3 sequence (DNA): TGTGCTCTTGGGGAACAGGGGGGGAGTACTGGGGGATACGAGGTATTTTCCTCCTGGGACACCCGACAGATGTTTTTC. Its protein product is CALGEQGGSTGGYEVFSSWDTRQMFF. This chain joins TRDV1 and TRDJ3; TRDD3 agrees at 13 bases. The J gene was missing in TCRdb and was found by matching the end of the DNA to germline. V dropped 1 base and J dropped 0; count of bases not matched to a gene: 21. CDR1 and CDR2 (germline): TSWWSYY, QGS. The CDR3 loop spans 26 amino acids.

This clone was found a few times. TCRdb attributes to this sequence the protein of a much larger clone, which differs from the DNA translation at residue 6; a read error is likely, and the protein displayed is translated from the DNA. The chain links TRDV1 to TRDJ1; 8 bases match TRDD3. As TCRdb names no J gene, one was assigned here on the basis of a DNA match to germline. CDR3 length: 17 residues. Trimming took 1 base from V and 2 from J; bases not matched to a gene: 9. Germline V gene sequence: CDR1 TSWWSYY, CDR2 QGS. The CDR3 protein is CALGEQPPGDITDKLIF. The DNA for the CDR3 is TGTGCTCTTGGGGAACAGCCTCCGGGGGATATAACCGATAAACTCATCTTT.

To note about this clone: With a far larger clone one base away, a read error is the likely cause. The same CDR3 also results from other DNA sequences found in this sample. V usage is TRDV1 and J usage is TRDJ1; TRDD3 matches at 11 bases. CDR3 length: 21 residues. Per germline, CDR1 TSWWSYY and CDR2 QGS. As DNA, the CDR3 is TGTGCCCTTGGGAAGGGGGCCTCATCCTACCGGCTCGTTGGGGGATACGTTAAGCTCATCTTT. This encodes CALGKGASSYRLVGGYVKLIF.